This TCR beta chain was identified during a study of blood T cell repertoires in COVID-19. In the study overall: From the United States, Italy and Spain came samples of acute and convalescent COVID-19. PBMCs, B-cell-depleted T cells, or T cells were the source of the cDNA or gDNA that made up the material.

The V gene lost 4 bases and the J gene lost 0 bases, with 11 bases spanning the gap. Germline values: CDR1 SGHKS, CDR2 YYEKEE (reference sequence). The CDR3 length is 15 residues. Per the authors' pipeline: Reference gene primer amplification gave nucleated cell count estimates. Some clones are missing from TCRdb's copy, which holds only in-frame ones; the method was immunoSEQ multiplex PCR. Clone size and V and J calls were adopted from that table, with D and trimming inferred from the DNA. The sample contains approximately 150,000 clones, around nine tenths of which appear only once. Material: peripheral blood. The V and J genes are TRBV5-5 and TRBJ1-3; possibly TRBD1 for D (5 bases). The TCR comes from a woman aged 50 to 60 with active or convalescent COVID-19. CDR3 residues: CASSGRVSSGNTIYF. CDR3 DNA sequence: TGTGCCAGCAGCGGCAGGGTGAGCTCTGGAAACACCATATATTTT. Variable domain in full (rest from reference TRBV5-5 and TRBJ1-3): DAGVTQSPTHLIKTRGQQVTLRCSPISGHKSVSWYQQVLGQGPQFIFQYYEKEERGRGNFPDRFSARQFPNYSSELNVNALLLGDSALYLCASSGRVSSGNTIYFGEGSWLTVV.